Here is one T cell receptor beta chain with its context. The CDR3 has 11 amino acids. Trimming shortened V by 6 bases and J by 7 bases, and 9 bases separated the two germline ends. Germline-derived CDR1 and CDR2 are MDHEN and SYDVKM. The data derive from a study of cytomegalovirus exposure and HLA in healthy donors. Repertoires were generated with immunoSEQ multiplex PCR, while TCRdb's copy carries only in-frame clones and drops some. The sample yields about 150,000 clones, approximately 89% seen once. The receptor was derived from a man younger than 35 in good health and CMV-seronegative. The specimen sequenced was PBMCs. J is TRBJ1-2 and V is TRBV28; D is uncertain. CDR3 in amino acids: CASSSSGGYTF. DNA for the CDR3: TGTGCCAGCAGCTCGAGTGGTGGCTACACCTTC.